This TCR beta chain was sequenced for a study of T cell responses to AZD1222 COVID-19 vaccine. About the study: Doses given second, at about 4 or about 12 weeks, were pooled. Study observations and caveats: It was only a handful of AZD1222 recipients who were seropositive at baseline. A mostly white British donor set with more females was recruited, and clonal diversity was possibly underestimated. Receipt of two AZD1222 doses was followed by a rise in Spike-specific TCR breadth and depth.

Regarding this clone: The antigen is not known.

Produced via immunoSEQ multiplex PCR; TCRdb's table is partial and in-frame only. The sample lists about 150,000 clones, approximately 90% occurring once. The material sequenced was peripheral blood, taken on day 0 of AZD1222 vaccination. This TCR was sampled from an adult in good health.

The CDR3 nucleotides are TGCGCCAGCAGCACGGACAGGTCCGCTGGAAACACCATATATTTT. Its translation: CASSTDRSAGNTIYF. J is TRBJ1-3 and V is TRBV5-1, with 7 bases aligning to TRBD1. The germline V gene encodes CDR1 SGHRS and CDR2 YFSETQ. The length of the CDR3 is 15 residues. Trimming removed 4 bases from V and 2 bases from J; junction bases left unmatched: 6.